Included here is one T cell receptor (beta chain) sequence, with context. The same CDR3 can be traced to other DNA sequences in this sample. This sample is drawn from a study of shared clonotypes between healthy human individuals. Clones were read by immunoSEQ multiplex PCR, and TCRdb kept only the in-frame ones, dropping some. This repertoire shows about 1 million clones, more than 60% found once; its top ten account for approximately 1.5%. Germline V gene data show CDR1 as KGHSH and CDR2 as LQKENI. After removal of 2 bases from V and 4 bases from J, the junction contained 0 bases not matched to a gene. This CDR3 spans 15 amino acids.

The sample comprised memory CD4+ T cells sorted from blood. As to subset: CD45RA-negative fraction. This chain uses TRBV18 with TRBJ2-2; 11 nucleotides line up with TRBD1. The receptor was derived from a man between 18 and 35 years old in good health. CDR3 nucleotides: TGTGCCAGCTCACCAGGACAGGGGGCCACCGGGGAGCTGTTTTTT. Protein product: CASSPGQGATGELFF.